Detailed here is one T cell receptor beta chain. Antigen unknown. The sample originates from a study of blood T cells in healthy people across ages. Study-wide points: Diversity of TCR beta correlated strongly with naive T cell percentage.

The CDR3 has 13 amino acids. CDR1 is LNHNV and CDR2 is YYDKDF in the germline V gene (reference sequence). Each donor's blood draw was roughly 9.5 milliliters of peripheral blood. A second PCR, run for roughly 7 to 12 cycles, used a sample-barcoded 5' primer plus a J-beta primer mix. Using its own MiXCR run on the 5' RACE reads, TCRdb lists one record per CDR3 protein. The data hold 850,000 to 1,000,000 distinct CDR3 sequences, with roughly half observed a single time. V is TRBV15 and J is TRBJ2-5; D unclear. The DNA end is more similar to TRBJ2-7, so the J call may be wrong. The receptor was isolated from a woman in her sixties or seventies in good health. Specimen: blood. For the CDR3, the DNA is TGTGCCACCAGCAGAGGCCAGCTGGGCGAGCAGTACTTC. Residues: CATSRGQLGEQYF.